One sample yielded the 23 T cell receptor beta chains listed below, sequenced in a study of T cell responses to AZD1222 COVID-19 vaccine. Produced via immunoSEQ multiplex PCR; TCRdb's table is partial and in-frame only. The sample lists more than 95,000 clones; 85% to 90% were seen once. The material sequenced was peripheral blood, taken on day 0 of AZD1222 vaccination. The receptors here all came from an adult in good health.

The rearrangement joins TRBV6-5 to TRBJ1-2; 7 positions agree with TRBD1. The CDR3 totals 13 residues. The J segment lost 4 bases and the V segment lost 6 bases, leaving 5 bases of the junction unmatched. Germline V gene sequence: CDR1 MNHEY, CDR2 SVGAGI. This CDR3 reads CASSSTGVYGYTF. CDR3 nucleotide sequence: TGTGCCAGCAGCTCTACAGGGGTCTATGGCTACACCTTC.

This chain uses TRBV29-1 with TRBJ2-1, with TRBD1 matching 9 bases. Germline V CDR1 and CDR2: SQVTM, ANQGSEA. This CDR3 is 18 amino acids long. The V segment lost 8 bases and the J segment 2 bases; nucleotides outside the gene matches: 19. CDR3: CSSRDGTGPYGAYNEQFF. In nucleotides, the CDR3 is TGCAGCTCGAGAGACGGGACAGGGCCCTATGGAGCCTACAATGAGCAGTTCTTC.

To note about this clone: The junction does not match germline at one end; this may be a read error. J is TRBJ1-2 and V is TRBV29-1; D is possibly TRBD1 (6 bases). CDR3 size: 11 residues. Germline V CDR1 and CDR2: SQVTM, ANQGSEA. CDR3 in DNA: TGCAGCGCTTCCGTCACCGGGGGCAGTTTCTTC. This translates into CSASVTGGSFF.

V and J are TRBV30 and TRBJ2-1, with 7 bases that match TRBD2. The CDR3 is 15 residues long. Germline V CDR1 and CDR2: GTSNPN, SVGIG (reference sequence). The ends lost 2 bases at V and 4 bases at J; junction bases unmatched: 8. CDR3 sequence reads: CAWSLGEGSYNEQFF. Here the CDR3 DNA reads TGTGCCTGGAGTTTGGGGGAGGGGAGTTACAATGAGCAGTTCTTC. The full variable domain, its missing parts supplied by reference TRBV30 and TRBJ2-1, is SQTIHQWPATLVQPVGSPLSLECTVEGTSNPNLYWYRQAAGRGLQLLFYSVGIGQISSEVPQNLSASRPQDRQFILSSKKLLLSDSGFYLCAWSLGEGSYNEQFFGPGTRLTVL.

The rearrangement links TRBV6-4 to TRBJ1-1; D unclear. The CDR3 sequence is 13 residues long. Germline CDR1 is MRHNA and CDR2 is SNTAGT. Trimming pared 8 bases from V and 1 base from J, leaving 11 bases between. Here the CDR3 DNA reads TGTGCCAGCCGTCGGGTGTCGAACACTGAAGCTTTCTTT. This sequence encodes CASRRVSNTEAFF.

This chain uses TRBV5-8 with TRBJ2-1; 11 bases line up with TRBD2. The J segment lost 1 base and the V segment lost 1 base, leaving 10 bases of the junction unmatched. Germline loops: CDR1 SGHTS, CDR2 YDEGEE. The CDR3 is 19 amino acids. Here the CDR3 DNA reads TGTGCCAGCAGCTTGAGTAGTAGCGGGGGGGCTCGGTCCTACAATGAGCAGTTCTTC. This gives the protein CASSLSSSGGARSYNEQFF.

The rearrangement links TRBV12-3 or TRBV12-4 to TRBJ1-3, with 8 bases that match TRBD1. The V and J ends lost 8 bases and 4 bases, in that order; junction bases with no gene match: 4. CDR3 length: 13 amino acids. CDR3 nucleotide sequence: TGTGCCAGCGCCGGGACAGGAGGAAACACCATATATTTT. Translated, it gives CASAGTGGNTIYF.

The chain carries TRBV30 and TRBJ1-2; 10 nucleotides match TRBD1. Trimming at V came to 8 bases and at J to 4 bases, leaving 10 bases not matched to a gene. CDR3 length equals 14 residues. Germline CDR1 GTSNPN, CDR2 SVGIG (reference sequence). The CDR3 reads CAGATGGWGYGYTF. CDR3 DNA: TGTGCCGGTGCGACAGGGGGCTGGGGCTATGGCTACACCTTC.

This rearrangement joins TRBV12-3 or TRBV12-4 to TRBJ2-1, with 7 bases fitting TRBD2. The CDR3 consists of 13 residues. Trimming took 5 bases from V and 13 from J; bases not matched to a gene: 11. This chain's CDR3 is CASSQTSLPLQFF. For the CDR3, the DNA is TGTGCCAGCAGTCAGACTAGCCTACCTCTTCAGTTCTTC.

This chain uses TRBV10-2 with TRBJ2-7; the match to TRBD2 covers 10 bases. This CDR3 is 16 amino acids long. Germline loops: CDR1 WSHSY, CDR2 SAAADI. The trim removed 6 bases at V and 4 bases at J, leaving 12 bases unmatched. In DNA, the CDR3 is TGCGCCAGCAGGGGATTGACTAGCGGGCGGTCTTACGAGCAGTACTTC. Its protein product is CASRGLTSGRSYEQYF.

The gene calls are TRBV12-3 or TRBV12-4 and TRBJ2-1, with D perhaps TRBD2 (5 bases). The V and J ends lost 0 bases and 12 bases respectively, with 12 bases between them. CDR3 length: 13 residues. The CDR3 coding sequence is TGTGCCAGCAGTTTAGCGCTTAGGGCGGGGCAGTTCTTC. The encoded protein is CASSLALRAGQFF.

The chain is built from TRBV29-1 and TRBJ1-2; 10 positions match TRBD1. The CDR3 consists of 16 residues. With 2 bases clipped from V and 6 bases from J, the junction kept 12 bases outside the gene matches. Germline CDR1 and CDR2: SQVTM and ANQGSEA. The CDR3 nucleotides read TGCAGCGTTGAAAGGGTGACCGGGACAGGGGAAAATGGCTACACCTTC. Protein product: CSVERVTGTGENGYTF.

The CDR3: CTSSQLRPDRVNSPLHF. The CDR3, as DNA: TGCACCAGCAGCCAATTAAGGCCCGACAGAGTTAATTCACCCCTCCACTTT. This chain links TRBV1 with TRBJ1-6; the table's D call, TRBD1, was not checked against the DNA. TRBV1 is a known pseudogene. The CDR3 consists of 17 residues.

The chain's CDR3 is CASSLYGLAGGPDTQYF. The CDR3 nucleotides read TGTGCCAGCAGCTTATATGGGTTAGCGGGAGGGCCAGATACGCAGTATTTT. The chain uses TRBV7-2 and TRBJ2-3, with 11 positions matching TRBD2. Germline CDR1 and CDR2: SGHTA and FQGNSA. This CDR3 region has 17 residues. The ends lost 2 bases at V and 4 bases at J; junction bases unmatched: 8.

V is TRBV5-4 and J is TRBJ1-1; D uncertain. The CDR3 contains 13 residues. Deletions cut 4 bases from V and 7 bases from J, with 14 bases between. Germline CDR1 and CDR2: SGHNT and YYREEE (reference sequence). The CDR3 is CASSDPMAFEAFF. The CDR3 region has the DNA TGTGCCAGCAGCGACCCCATGGCCTTTGAAGCTTTCTTT.

The chain joins TRBV6-5 to TRBJ1-5, with D perhaps TRBD1 (5 bases). The length of the CDR3 is 13 residues. Germline values: CDR1 MNHEY, CDR2 SVGAGI. The V gene lost 6 bases and the J gene lost 7 bases, with 13 bases spanning the gap. This chain's CDR3 is CASSLLQGQPQHF. In DNA, the CDR3 is TGTGCCAGCAGCCTCCTTCAGGGACAGCCCCAGCATTTT.

The V and J genes are TRBV7-2 and TRBJ2-1; TRBD2 might be the D (7 bases). CDR1 is SGHTA, CDR2 FQGNSA, per germline. This CDR3 region has 15 residues. V was shortened by 2 bases and J by 3 bases, with 11 bases between the two germline ends. The CDR3 here is CASSLWGGRYNEQFF. As DNA, the CDR3 is TGTGCCAGCAGCTTATGGGGGGGCCGCTACAATGAGCAGTTCTTC.

The chain carries TRBV27 and TRBJ2-7; TRBD2 matches 9 bases. V was clipped by 0 bases and J by 0 bases; unmatched bases: 0. This CDR3 contains 15 residues. The V gene's germline CDR1 is MNHEY and CDR2 SMNVEV (reference sequence). The CDR3 coding sequence is TGTGCCAGCAGTTTATCACTAGCGGGCTCCTACGAGCAGTACTTC. Protein sequence: CASSLSLAGSYEQYF.

The chain employs TRBV27 and TRBJ1-3, with D perhaps matching TRBD1 (5 bases). The CDR3 totals 14 residues. V gave up 8 bases and J gave up 3 bases, with 14 bases separating them. CDR1 is MNHEY and CDR2 is SMNVEV in the germline V gene (reference sequence). In DNA, the CDR3 is TGTGCCAGCCGAGGGACTGCGGGTGGAAACACCATATATTTT. Amino acid sequence: CASRGTAGGNTIYF.

The chain has TRBV7-3 and TRBJ2-1, with TRBD2 matching over 12 bases. Germline lookup yields CDR1 SGHTA and CDR2 FQGTGA. CDR3 length: 18 amino acids. With V trimmed by 5 bases and J by 0 bases, 8 bases remained unmatched. This CDR3 reads CASSKTTSGRSSYNEQFF. The CDR3 region has the DNA TGTGCCAGCAGCAAAACTACTAGCGGGAGGAGCTCCTACAATGAGCAGTTCTTC. Filled out from reference TRBV7-3 and TRBJ2-1, the complete variable domain reads GAGVSQTPSNKVTEKGKYVELRCDPISGHTALYWYRQSLGQGPEFLIYFQGTGAADDSGLPNDRFFAVRPEGSVSTLKIQRTERGDSAVYLCASSKTTSGRSSYNEQFFGPGTRLTVL.

The rearrangement links TRBV5-1 to TRBJ1-6; 7 positions match TRBD1. CDR1 and CDR2 from the germline V gene are SGHRS and YFSETQ. V trimming: 3 bases; J trimming: 7 bases; junction bases outside the gene matches: 7. The CDR3 sequence is 15 residues long. Here the CDR3 DNA reads TGCGCCAGCAGCTCTCGGACAGGCGGGAATTCACCCCTCCACTTT. Translation gives CASSSRTGGNSPLHF.

The chain joins TRBV5-4 to TRBJ2-3, with a tentative D call TRBD2 (6 bases). V lost 5 bases to trimming and J lost 0 bases, with 13 bases between them. Germline assignment: CDR1 SGHNT and CDR2 YYREEE (reference sequence). The CDR3 has 15 residues. CDR3 sequence reads: CASSVAVQSTDTQYF. In DNA form, the CDR3 reads TGTGCCAGCAGTGTAGCGGTACAGAGCACAGATACGCAGTATTTT.

J is TRBJ2-3 and V is TRBV6-5; TRBD2 agrees at 10 bases. Germline V gene data show CDR1 as MNHEY and CDR2 as SVGAGI. The V gene end was trimmed by 6 bases and the J gene end by 5 bases; junction bases not matched to a gene: 5. This CDR3 region has 14 residues. CDR3 DNA sequence: TGTGCCAGCAGCAGCGGGGGGGCCGGAGATACGCAGTATTTT. This codes for CASSSGGAGDTQYF.